This T cell receptor (beta chain) came from a study of cytomegalovirus exposure and HLA in healthy donors. For the study at large: Unique TCR beta sequences numbering approximately 120 million came from around 180 million T cells in an earlier analysis.

Trimming stripped 3 bases from V and 7 bases from J, with 10 bases between. The CDR3 covers 14 residues. Germline loops: CDR1 SEHNR, CDR2 FQNEAQ (reference sequence). General study points: The classifier, whose performance was assessed in both the original and validation cohorts, reportedly diagnosed cytomegalovirus status with high specificity and sensitivity.

60 Vbeta and 13 Jbeta primers were used in PCR. Generated by immunoSEQ multiplex PCR, the TCRdb table keeps only in-frame clones and is missing some. The table has approximately 170,000 clones, 71% seen once. Remarks on this clone: Its antigen is still unknown.

The clonotype originates from a girl aged 5-17 years in good health and CMV-seronegative. J is TRBJ1-6 and V is TRBV7-9; D remains unclear. The sequenced sample was PBMCs. CDR3 residues: CASSFRELNSPLHF. CDR3 nucleotides: TGTGCCAGCAGCTTTAGAGAGTTAAATTCACCCCTCCACTTT.